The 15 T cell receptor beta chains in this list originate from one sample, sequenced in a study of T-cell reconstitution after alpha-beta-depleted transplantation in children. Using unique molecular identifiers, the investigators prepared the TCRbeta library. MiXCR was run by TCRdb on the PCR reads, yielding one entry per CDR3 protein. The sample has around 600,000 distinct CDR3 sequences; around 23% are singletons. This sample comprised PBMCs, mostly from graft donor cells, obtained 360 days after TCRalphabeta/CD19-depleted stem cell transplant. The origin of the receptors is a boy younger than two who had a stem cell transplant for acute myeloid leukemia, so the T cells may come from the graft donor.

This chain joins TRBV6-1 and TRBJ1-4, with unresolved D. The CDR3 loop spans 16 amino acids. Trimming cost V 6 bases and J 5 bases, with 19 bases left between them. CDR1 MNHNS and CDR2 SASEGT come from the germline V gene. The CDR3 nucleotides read TGTGCCAGCAGGAATCAGGACGACTGGAAAAATGAAAAACTGTTTTTT. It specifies CASRNQDDWKNEKLFF.

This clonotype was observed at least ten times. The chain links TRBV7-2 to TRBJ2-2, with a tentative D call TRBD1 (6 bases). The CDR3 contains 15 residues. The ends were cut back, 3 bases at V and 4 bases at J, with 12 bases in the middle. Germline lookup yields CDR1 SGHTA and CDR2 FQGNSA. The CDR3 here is CASSFRAGVTGELFF. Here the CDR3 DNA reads TGTGCCAGCAGCTTCAGGGCAGGGGTCACCGGGGAGCTGTTTTTT.

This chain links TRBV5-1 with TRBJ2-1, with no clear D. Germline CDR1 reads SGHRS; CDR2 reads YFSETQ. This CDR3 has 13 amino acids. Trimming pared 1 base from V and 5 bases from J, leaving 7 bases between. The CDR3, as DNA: TGCGCCAGCAGCTTGCCCACCGACAATGAGCAGTTCTTC. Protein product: CASSLPTDNEQFF.

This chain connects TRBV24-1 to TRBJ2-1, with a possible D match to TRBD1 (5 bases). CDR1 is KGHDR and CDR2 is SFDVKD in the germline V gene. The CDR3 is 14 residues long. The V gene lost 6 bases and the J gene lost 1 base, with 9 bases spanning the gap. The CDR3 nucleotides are TGTGCCACCAGTCAGGGTAAGTCCTACAATGAGCAGTTCTTC. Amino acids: CATSQGKSYNEQFF.

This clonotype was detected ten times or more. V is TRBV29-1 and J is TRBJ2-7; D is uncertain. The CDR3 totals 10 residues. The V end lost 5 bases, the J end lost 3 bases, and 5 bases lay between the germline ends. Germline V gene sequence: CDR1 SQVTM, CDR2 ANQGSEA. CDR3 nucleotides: TGCAGCGTTAGGGACTACGAGCAGTACTTC. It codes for CSVRDYEQYF.

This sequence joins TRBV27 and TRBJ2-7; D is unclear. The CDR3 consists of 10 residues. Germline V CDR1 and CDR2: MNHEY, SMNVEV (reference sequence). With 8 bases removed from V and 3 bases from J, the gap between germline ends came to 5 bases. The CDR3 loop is CASGRYEQYV. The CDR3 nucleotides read TGTGCCAGCGGCCGCTACGAGCAGTACGTC.

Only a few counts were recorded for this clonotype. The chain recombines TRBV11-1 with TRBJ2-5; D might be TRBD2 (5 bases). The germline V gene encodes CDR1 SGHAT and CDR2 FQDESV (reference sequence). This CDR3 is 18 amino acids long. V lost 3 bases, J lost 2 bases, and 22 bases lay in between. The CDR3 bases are TGTGCCAGCAGCTTGAATGTCTTAGTTGGAGGAGTTCAAGAGACCCAGTACTTC. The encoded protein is CASSLNVLVGGVQETQYF.

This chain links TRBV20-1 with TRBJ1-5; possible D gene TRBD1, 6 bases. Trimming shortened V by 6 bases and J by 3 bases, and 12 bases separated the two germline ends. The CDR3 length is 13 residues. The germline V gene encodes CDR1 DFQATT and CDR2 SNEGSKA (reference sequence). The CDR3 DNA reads TGCAGTGCCTTAACAGGGATCAATCAGCCCCAGCATTTT. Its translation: CSALTGINQPQHF.

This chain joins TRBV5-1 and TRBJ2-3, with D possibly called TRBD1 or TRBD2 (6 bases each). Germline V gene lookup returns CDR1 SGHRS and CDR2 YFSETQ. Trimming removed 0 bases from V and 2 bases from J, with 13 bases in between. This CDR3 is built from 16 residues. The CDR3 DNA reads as TGCGCCAGCAGCTTGGTCGGAGGGACACTCACAGATACGCAGTATTTT. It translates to CASSLVGGTLTDTQYF.

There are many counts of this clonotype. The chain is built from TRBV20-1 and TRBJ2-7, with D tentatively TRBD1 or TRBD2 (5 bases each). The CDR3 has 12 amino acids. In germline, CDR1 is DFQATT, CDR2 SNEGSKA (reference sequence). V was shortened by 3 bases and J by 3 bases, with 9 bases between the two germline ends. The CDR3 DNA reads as TGCAGTGCTAGGGGGGTAGGCTACGAGCAGTACGTC. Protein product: CSARGVGYEQYV.

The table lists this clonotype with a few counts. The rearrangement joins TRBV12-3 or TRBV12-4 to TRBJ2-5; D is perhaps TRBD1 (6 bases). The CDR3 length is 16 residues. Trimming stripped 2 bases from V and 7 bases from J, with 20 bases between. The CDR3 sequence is CASSLRDTLYGGTQYF. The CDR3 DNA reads TGTGCCAGCAGTTTACGGGACACGTTATATGGCGGGACCCAGTACTTC.

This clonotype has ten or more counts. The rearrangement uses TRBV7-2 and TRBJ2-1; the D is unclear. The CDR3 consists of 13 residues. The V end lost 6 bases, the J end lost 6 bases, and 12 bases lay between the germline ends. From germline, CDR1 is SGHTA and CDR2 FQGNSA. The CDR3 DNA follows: TGTGCCAGCAGTTTTGTAACGGTCAATGAGCAGTTCTTC. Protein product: CASSFVTVNEQFF. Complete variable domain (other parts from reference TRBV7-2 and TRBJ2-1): GAGVSQSPSNKVTEKGKDVELRCDPISGHTALYWYRQSLGQGLEFLIYFQGNSAPDKSGLPSDRFSAERTGGSVSTLTIQRTQQEDSAVYLCASSFVTVNEQFFGPGTRLTVL.

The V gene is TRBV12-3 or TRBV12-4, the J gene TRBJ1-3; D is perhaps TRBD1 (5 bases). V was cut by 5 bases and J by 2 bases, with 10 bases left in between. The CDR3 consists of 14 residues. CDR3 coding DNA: TGTGCCAGCAGTCCGTTGGACACTGGAAACACCATATATTTT. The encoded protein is CASSPLDTGNTIYF.

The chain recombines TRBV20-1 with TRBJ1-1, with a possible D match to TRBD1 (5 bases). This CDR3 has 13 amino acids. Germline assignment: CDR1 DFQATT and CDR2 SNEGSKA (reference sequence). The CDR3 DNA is TGCAGCGCCCGAAGGGGTTCGAACACTGAAGCTTTCTTT. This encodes CSARRGSNTEAFF.

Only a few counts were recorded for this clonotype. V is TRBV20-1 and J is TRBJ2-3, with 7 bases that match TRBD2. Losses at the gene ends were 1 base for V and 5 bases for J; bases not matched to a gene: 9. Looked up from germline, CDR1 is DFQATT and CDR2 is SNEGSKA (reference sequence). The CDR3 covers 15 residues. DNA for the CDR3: TGCAGTGCTAGAGCCCTTGCGGGGGAACAAGATACGCAGTATTTT. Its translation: CSARALAGEQDTQYF.